This T cell receptor beta chain was recovered during a study of blood T cell repertoires in COVID-19. On the study more broadly: Samples of COVID-19 (acute and convalescent) were obtained from the United States, Italy and Spain.

Patients of the Seattle cohort, enrolled during active infection, were followed longitudinally. Sequencing was performed with immunoSEQ multiplex PCR; in TCRdb, only in-frame clones are kept and a portion is missing. Of approximately 260,000 clones in the sample, 75% to 90% are singletons; the top ten hold more than 8.5%. This CDR3 comprises 13 residues. CDR1 SGHNT and CDR2 YYREEE come from the germline V gene (reference sequence). Trimming cost V 2 bases and J 8 bases; bases outside gene matches: 4. This chain uses TRBV5-4 with TRBJ2-1, with 7 bases identical to TRBD2. This TCR came from a woman aged 65 to 85 with COVID-19, enrolled during active disease. Source material: peripheral blood. CDR3 in amino acids: CASSFGREYEQFF. The CDR3 DNA is TGTGCCAGCAGCTTTGGGCGGGAGTATGAGCAGTTCTTC.